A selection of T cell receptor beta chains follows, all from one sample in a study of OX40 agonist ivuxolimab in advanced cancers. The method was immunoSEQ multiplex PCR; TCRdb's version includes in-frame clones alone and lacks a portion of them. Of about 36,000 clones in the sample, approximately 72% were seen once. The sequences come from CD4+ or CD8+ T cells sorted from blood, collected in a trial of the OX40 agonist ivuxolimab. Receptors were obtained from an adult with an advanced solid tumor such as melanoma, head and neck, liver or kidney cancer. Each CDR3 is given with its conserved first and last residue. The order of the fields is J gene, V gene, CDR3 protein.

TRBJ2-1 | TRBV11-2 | CASRPPDEQFF
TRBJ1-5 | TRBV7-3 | CASSLEGFNQPQHF
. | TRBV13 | CASSFGGEGSYEQYF
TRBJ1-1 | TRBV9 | CASSVVGTVANTEAFF
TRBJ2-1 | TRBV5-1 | CASSLVTYNEQFF
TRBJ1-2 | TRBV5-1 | CASSLDRGGYGYTF
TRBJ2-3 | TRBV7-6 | CASSGYSGLSTDTQYF
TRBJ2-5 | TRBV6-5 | CASSYSTGYSETQYF
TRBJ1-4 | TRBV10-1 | CASSESVTVPNEKLFF
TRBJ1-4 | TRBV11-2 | CASSLGTGDEKLFF
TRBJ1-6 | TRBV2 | CASRLDSPLHF
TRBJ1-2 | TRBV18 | CASSPPQGIRGYTF
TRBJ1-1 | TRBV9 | CASSKGDFNTEAFF
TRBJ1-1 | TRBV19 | CASSGTGVLGTEAFF
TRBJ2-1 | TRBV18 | CASSPAISYNEQFF
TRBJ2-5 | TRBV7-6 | CASSAQGAQTQYF
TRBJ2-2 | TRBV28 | CASSFSGLAFANTGELFF
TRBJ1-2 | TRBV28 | CASSSRGASRGYTF
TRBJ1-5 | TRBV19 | CASSRTGYQPQHF
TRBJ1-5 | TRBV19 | CASSPPDYSNQPQHF
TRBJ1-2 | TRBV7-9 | CASSLAGSNYGYTF
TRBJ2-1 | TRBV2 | CASSARQGAYNEQFF
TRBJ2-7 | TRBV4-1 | CASSRGVNSYEQYF
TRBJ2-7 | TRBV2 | CASSEYFYEQYF
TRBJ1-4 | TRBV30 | CAWAPGTANEKLFF
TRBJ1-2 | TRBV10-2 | CASSGGGRQANYGYTF
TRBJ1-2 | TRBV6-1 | CASSEEVDWTLGYTF
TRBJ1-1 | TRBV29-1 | CSAPSGSMNTEAFF
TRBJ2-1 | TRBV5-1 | CASSFLDPGHEQFF
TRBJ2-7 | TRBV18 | CASSPNRGAYEQYF
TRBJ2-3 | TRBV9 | CASSFGTSGGVSTDTQYF
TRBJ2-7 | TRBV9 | CASSPGVGGGDEQYF
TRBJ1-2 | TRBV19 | CASNPGRAYGYTF
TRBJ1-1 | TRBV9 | CASSVDRNTEAFF
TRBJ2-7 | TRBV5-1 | CASRPGTTSYEQYF
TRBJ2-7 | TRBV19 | CASSIALGPYYEQYF
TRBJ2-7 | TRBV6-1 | CASSESDLASYEQYF
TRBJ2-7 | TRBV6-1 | CASSNRDRGNEQYF
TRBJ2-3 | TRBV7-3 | CASSLNPTGTDTQYF
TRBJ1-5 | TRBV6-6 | CASRDTVNQPQHF
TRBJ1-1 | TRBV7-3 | CASSFGPNTEAFF
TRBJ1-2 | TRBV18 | CASSPYPRDGYTF
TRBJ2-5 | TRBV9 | CASSALGLARLETQYF